These T cell receptor beta chains were read from a single sample in a study of blood T cell repertoires in COVID-19. TCRdb's copy holds only in-frame clones and misses some; the assay was immunoSEQ multiplex PCR. The data show 200,000 to 250,000 clones, roughly 84% seen once. Sequenced material: peripheral blood. The receptors derive from a woman aged 80 or over with active or convalescent COVID-19. Each CDR3 is given with its conserved first and last residue. The order of the fields is clone size, J gene, V gene, D gene, CDR3 DNA, CDR3 protein. The D gene is left open where the match is weak. Clone size is given for some rows only: seen once, a few or many times, or a class if the clone is expanded.

clone_size: -; j_call: TRBJ1-6; v_call: TRBV18; d_call: -; cdr3_nt: TGTGCCAGCTCACCGGGCATGGGGGGAACACCCCTCCACTTT; cdr3_aa: CASSPGMGGTPLHF
clone_size: -; j_call: TRBJ2-7; v_call: TRBV24-1; d_call: TRBD1; cdr3_nt: TGTGCCATCGGGACAGCCCCGGGCGAGCAGTACTTC; cdr3_aa: CAIGTAPGEQYF
clone_size: -; j_call: TRBJ2-1; v_call: TRBV2; d_call: -; cdr3_nt: TGTGCCAGCAGTGTTGAGGTACTCAATGAGCAGTTCTTC; cdr3_aa: CASSVEVLNEQFF
clone_size: -; j_call: TRBJ1-6; v_call: TRBV5-8; d_call: TRBD1; cdr3_nt: TGTGCCAGCAGCAAGGACAGGGGCCATTCACCCCTCCACTTT; cdr3_aa: CASSKDRGHSPLHF
clone_size: -; j_call: TRBJ1-5; v_call: TRBV5-1; d_call: -; cdr3_nt: TGCGCCAGCAGCTTGGAACAGGGAAGCCAGCCCCAGCATTTT; cdr3_aa: CASSLEQGSQPQHF
clone_size: once; j_call: TRBJ2-3; v_call: TRBV11-3; d_call: -; cdr3_nt: TGTGCCAGCAGCTTTGAGGCAGGGGGGAAAACAGATACGCAGTATTTT; cdr3_aa: CASSFEAGGKTDTQYF
clone_size: once; j_call: TRBJ1-3; v_call: TRBV9; d_call: -; cdr3_nt: TGTGCCAGCAGCGTAATGAGCTCTGGAAACACCATATATTTT; cdr3_aa: CASSVMSSGNTIYF
clone_size: -; j_call: TRBJ2-1; v_call: TRBV18; d_call: TRBD1; cdr3_nt: TGTGCCAGCTCATCCGGGACAGGATACAATGAGCAGTTCTTC; cdr3_aa: CASSSGTGYNEQFF
clone_size: few; j_call: TRBJ1-1; v_call: TRBV5-1; d_call: -; cdr3_nt: TGCGCCAGCAGCTTGCTTGGGGTAGAGGGCACTGAAGCTTTCTTT; cdr3_aa: CASSLLGVEGTEAFF
clone_size: -; j_call: TRBJ2-7; v_call: TRBV6-5; d_call: TRBD2; cdr3_nt: TGTGCCAGCAGGCCAGCGGGAGAATTCTACGAGCAGTACTTC; cdr3_aa: CASRPAGEFYEQYF
clone_size: -; j_call: TRBJ2-5; v_call: TRBV11-2; d_call: TRBD1; cdr3_nt: TGTGCCAGCAGCTTAGGGGGGACAGCCGGGACCCAGGGAGAGACCCAGTACTTC; cdr3_aa: CASSLGGTAGTQGETQYF
clone_size: once; j_call: TRBJ1-1; v_call: TRBV5-1; d_call: -; cdr3_nt: TGCGCCAGCAGCTTGGCCTTCGGGGATGGAGCTTTCTTT; cdr3_aa: CASSLAFGDGAFF
clone_size: few; j_call: TRBJ1-5; v_call: TRBV6-2/TRBV6-3; d_call: TRBD1; cdr3_nt: TGTGCCAGCAGTTACAGCACAGGGGGCAGGGGTCAGCCCCAGCATTTT; cdr3_aa: CASSYSTGGRGQPQHF
clone_size: -; j_call: TRBJ1-1; v_call: TRBV18; d_call: -; cdr3_nt: TGTGCCAGCTCTCAAAATTGGGACAAAGATGAAGCTTTCTTT; cdr3_aa: CASSQNWDKDEAFF
clone_size: -; j_call: TRBJ2-1; v_call: TRBV20-1; d_call: -; cdr3_nt: TGCAGTTTGAGCCCTCATGAGCAGTTCTTC; cdr3_aa: CSLSPHEQFF
clone_size: few; j_call: TRBJ1-2; v_call: TRBV10-3; d_call: -; cdr3_nt: TGTGCCATCAGTGGACAGGATAACTATGGCTACACCTTC; cdr3_aa: CAISGQDNYGYTF
clone_size: -; j_call: TRBJ1-5; v_call: TRBV19; d_call: TRBD1; cdr3_nt: TGTGCCAGCCGGGACAGGGAACAGCCCCAGCATTTT; cdr3_aa: CASRDREQPQHF
clone_size: -; j_call: TRBJ2-1; v_call: TRBV7-7; d_call: TRBD1; cdr3_nt: TGTGCCAGCAGCTTGGACAGGGACAATGAGCAGTTCTTC; cdr3_aa: CASSLDRDNEQFF
clone_size: -; j_call: TRBJ2-1; v_call: TRBV6-5; d_call: -; cdr3_nt: TGTGCCAGCAGTTACGACGGCGACAAGGCCGTGATCTTC; cdr3_aa: CASSYDGDKAVIF
clone_size: -; j_call: TRBJ1-1; v_call: TRBV6-5; d_call: -; cdr3_nt: TGTGCCAGCACCCGAGGGGGAGCCACTGAAGCTTTCTTT; cdr3_aa: CASTRGGATEAFF
clone_size: -; j_call: TRBJ2-3; v_call: TRBV5-1; d_call: -; cdr3_nt: TGCGCCAGCAGCTTGGTACTACACACAGATACGCAGTATTTT; cdr3_aa: CASSLVLHTDTQYF
clone_size: -; j_call: TRBJ2-3; v_call: TRBV6-2/TRBV6-3; d_call: TRBD2; cdr3_nt: TGTGCCAGCAGCACACGAGCTAGCGGGAAGGGGGCAGGCCCAGATACGCAGTATTTT; cdr3_aa: CASSTRASGKGAGPDTQYF
clone_size: -; j_call: TRBJ2-4; v_call: TRBV7-6; d_call: -; cdr3_nt: TGTGCCAGCAGCAAGTTAACCCCGGGAGACAGGGTAAACATTCAGTACTTC; cdr3_aa: CASSKLTPGDRVNIQYF
clone_size: -; j_call: TRBJ2-6; v_call: TRBV4-2; d_call: -; cdr3_nt: TGTGCCAGCAGCCAAGACGGTATCCGAGGGACTGGGGCCAACGTCCTGACTTTC; cdr3_aa: CASSQDGIRGTGANVLTF
clone_size: -; j_call: TRBJ1-1; v_call: TRBV2; d_call: TRBD1; cdr3_nt: TGTGCCAGCACTCCGGACAGGAGAACGAACACTGAAGCTTTCTTT; cdr3_aa: CASTPDRRTNTEAFF
clone_size: -; j_call: TRBJ1-1; v_call: TRBV10-3; d_call: -; cdr3_nt: TGTGCCATCAGTGGAATCGGGGGTCCCGACACTGAAGCTTTCTTT; cdr3_aa: CAISGIGGPDTEAFF
clone_size: -; j_call: TRBJ2-5; v_call: TRBV3-1/TRBV3-2; d_call: TRBD1; cdr3_nt: TGTGCCAGCAGCCTCGGGACAGGGGGCCAAGAGACCCAGTACTTC; cdr3_aa: CASSLGTGGQETQYF
clone_size: few; j_call: TRBJ1-1; v_call: TRBV5-4; d_call: -; cdr3_nt: TGTGCCAGCATCGCAGGAACATCGACTGAAGCTTTCTTT; cdr3_aa: CASIAGTSTEAFF
clone_size: -; j_call: TRBJ2-3; v_call: TRBV9; d_call: -; cdr3_nt: TGTGCCAGCGGGGAAACAGGGACCCTCTCAGATACGCAGTATTTT; cdr3_aa: CASGETGTLSDTQYF
clone_size: few; j_call: TRBJ2-7; v_call: TRBV6-5; d_call: TRBD2; cdr3_nt: TGTGCCAGCAGTTACGGGGGACTAGGCTCCTACGAGCAGTACTTC; cdr3_aa: CASSYGGLGSYEQYF
clone_size: -; j_call: TRBJ1-4; v_call: TRBV6-5; d_call: -; cdr3_nt: TGTGCCAGCACTTCCGGGACTACTAATGAAAAACTGTTTTTT; cdr3_aa: CASTSGTTNEKLFF
clone_size: -; j_call: TRBJ1-3; v_call: TRBV7-3; d_call: -; cdr3_nt: TGTGCCAGCAGTTCCGGGACAACGAGCTCTGGAAACACCATATATTTT; cdr3_aa: CASSSGTTSSGNTIYF
clone_size: -; j_call: TRBJ2-2; v_call: TRBV19; d_call: -; cdr3_nt: TGTGCCAGTAGTTGGAGGGTGGCCGGGGAGCTGTTTTTT; cdr3_aa: CASSWRVAGELFF
clone_size: -; j_call: TRBJ2-1; v_call: TRBV27; d_call: -; cdr3_nt: TGTGCCAGCAGTTTTACGGCAGCGGTGGGAAATGAGCAGTTCTTC; cdr3_aa: CASSFTAAVGNEQFF
clone_size: once; j_call: TRBJ2-1; v_call: TRBV9; d_call: TRBD1; cdr3_nt: TGTGCCAGCAGCGTAGAAGGGGGCCCCTACAATGAGCAGTTCTTC; cdr3_aa: CASSVEGGPYNEQFF
clone_size: -; j_call: TRBJ1-1; v_call: TRBV5-6; d_call: -; cdr3_nt: TGTGCCAGCAGCATTGGCTGGGGGGGGTACACTGAAGCTTTCTTT; cdr3_aa: CASSIGWGGYTEAFF
clone_size: -; j_call: TRBJ2-7; v_call: TRBV20-1; d_call: -; cdr3_nt: TGCAGTGCTAGACCCCCCAAATACTTC; cdr3_aa: CSARPPKYF
clone_size: -; j_call: TRBJ2-3; v_call: TRBV9; d_call: TRBD2; cdr3_nt: TGTGCCAGCAGCGAGGGAGCTAGCGGGAGGGCCTCGGATACGCAGTATTTT; cdr3_aa: CASSEGASGRASDTQYF
clone_size: -; j_call: TRBJ2-5; v_call: TRBV9; d_call: TRBD2; cdr3_nt: TGTGCCAGCAGCGTCCCCCTAGCGGGAGAGGAGACCCAGTACTTC; cdr3_aa: CASSVPLAGEETQYF
clone_size: -; j_call: TRBJ1-1; v_call: TRBV29-1; d_call: TRBD1; cdr3_nt: TGCAGCGTCCGGAGGACAGGAGATCTTGAAGCTTTCTTT; cdr3_aa: CSVRRTGDLEAFF
clone_size: -; j_call: TRBJ1-3; v_call: TRBV28; d_call: -; cdr3_nt: TGTGCCACCCGGACTGCTGGAAACACCATATATTTT; cdr3_aa: CATRTAGNTIYF
clone_size: -; j_call: TRBJ2-7; v_call: TRBV29-1; d_call: TRBD2; cdr3_nt: TGCAGCGTTGAGGGACTAGCGGGAGGTAACCCGTACGAGCAGTACTTC; cdr3_aa: CSVEGLAGGNPYEQYF
clone_size: -; j_call: TRBJ2-1; v_call: TRBV6-2/TRBV6-3; d_call: -; cdr3_nt: TGTGCCAGCAGTTATTCCCGCATGTTGAGCGCCTCTACCTACAATGAGCAGTTCTTC; cdr3_aa: CASSYSRMLSASTYNEQFF
clone_size: -; j_call: TRBJ1-6; v_call: TRBV28; d_call: -; cdr3_nt: TGTGCCAGCAGTTTGAGGGCGGTGGATTCACCCCTCCACTTT; cdr3_aa: CASSLRAVDSPLHF
clone_size: -; j_call: TRBJ2-3; v_call: TRBV5-1; d_call: TRBD2; cdr3_nt: TGCGCCAGCAGCTCGAGAAACGGACTAGCGAGCGGAGGTACGCAGTATTTT; cdr3_aa: CASSSRNGLASGGTQYF
clone_size: -; j_call: TRBJ2-5; v_call: TRBV19; d_call: -; cdr3_nt: TGTGCCAGTAGTATATTTGGGAGAGGCAGCGCAGAGACCCAGTACTTC; cdr3_aa: CASSIFGRGSAETQYF
clone_size: -; j_call: TRBJ2-2; v_call: TRBV7-2; d_call: -; cdr3_nt: TGTGCCAGCAGCCCTGGACTGTGGGGGGAAGGGGAGCTGTTTTTT; cdr3_aa: CASSPGLWGEGELFF
clone_size: -; j_call: TRBJ2-1; v_call: TRBV9; d_call: TRBD2; cdr3_nt: TGTGCCAGCAGCGTAGCTACTAGCGGGGGAGACTCCTACAATGAGCAGTTCTTC; cdr3_aa: CASSVATSGGDSYNEQFF
clone_size: -; j_call: TRBJ1-6; v_call: TRBV5-1; d_call: TRBD1; cdr3_nt: TGCGCCAGCAGCTTGGGGGGGACAGACCTTAATTCACCCCTCCACTTT; cdr3_aa: CASSLGGTDLNSPLHF
clone_size: -; j_call: TRBJ2-1; v_call: TRBV24-1; d_call: TRBD2; cdr3_nt: TGTGCCACCAGTGATCCTAGCGGGAGCGGGGGTGAGCAGTTCTTC; cdr3_aa: CATSDPSGSGGEQFF
clone_size: -; j_call: TRBJ1-1; v_call: TRBV24-1; d_call: -; cdr3_nt: TGTGCCACCAGTGATTTAGTGGGCGCAGCTTTCTTT; cdr3_aa: CATSDLVGAAFF
clone_size: -; j_call: TRBJ2-2; v_call: TRBV9; d_call: TRBD2; cdr3_nt: TGTGCCAGCAATCCAGCGGGAGGCACCGGGGAGCTGTTTTTT; cdr3_aa: CASNPAGGTGELFF
clone_size: -; j_call: TRBJ2-3; v_call: TRBV7-3; d_call: -; cdr3_nt: TGTGCCAGCAGCCCTCTAGCTTCAAATACGCAGTATTTT; cdr3_aa: CASSPLASNTQYF
clone_size: -; j_call: TRBJ2-5; v_call: TRBV7-3; d_call: -; cdr3_nt: TGTGCCAGCAGCGCGGGGGCCCAAGAGACCCAGTACTTC; cdr3_aa: CASSAGAQETQYF
clone_size: -; j_call: TRBJ2-2; v_call: TRBV7-2; d_call: -; cdr3_nt: TGTGCCAGCAGCTACCTCCGGAGCACCGGGGAGCTGTTTTTT; cdr3_aa: CASSYLRSTGELFF